The sequence of this T cell receptor beta chain was determined in a study of blood T cell repertoires in COVID-19. On the study more broadly: From T cells, B-cell-depleted T cells, or PBMCs came the material, which was cDNA or gDNA.

V was cut by 6 bases and J by 0 bases, with 20 bases left in between. Per the germline V gene, CDR1 is SGHAT and CDR2 is FQNNGV. CDR3 size: 17 residues. Original methodology: Amplification with reference gene primers provided the estimates of nucleated cell counts. Repertoires were generated with immunoSEQ multiplex PCR, while TCRdb's copy carries only in-frame clones and drops some. V and J calls and clone size are those listed in that table; D and trimming were worked out from the DNA. Of some 120,000 clones in the sample, roughly 85% are singletons; the top ten hold just under 25%. Sequencing was carried out using peripheral blood. This sequence joins TRBV11-2 and TRBJ1-2; weak D call: TRBD1 (6 bases). The sequence was obtained from a human donor in a cohort sampled during active COVID-19. The chain's CDR3 is CASSSTTTGLTNYGYTF. In DNA form, the CDR3 reads TGTGCCAGCAGTTCAACCACCACAGGGCTAACTAACTATGGCTACACCTTC.